The 15 T cell receptor beta chains below were found in one sample sequenced in a study of T cells in Graves' hyperthyroidism and ophthalmopathy (dated by TCRdb to about 2019). To prepare the library, multiplex PCR was applied. TCRdb names Illumina HiSeq 2000 as the instrument used. The TCR beta CDR3 regions were amplified from the RNA transcripts. For the first round of RT-PCR on the TCR CDR3, the HTBI primer set was used together with the Qiagen OneStep RT-PCR kit. The public reads were reanalyzed by TCRdb: fastp trimming at Q25, MiXCR alignment, in-frame beta chains only. Under each unique CDR3 protein, matching rows form one entry showing the most common genes and DNA. This sample comprises 350,000 or so distinct CDR3 sequences, 15% to 20% of them detected only once. The ten largest make up 15% of the sample. The sample consisted of blood. These receptors all come from a woman between 40 and 55 years old with Graves' ophthalmopathy.

The sample holds many counts of this clonotype. The V gene is TRBV5-1, the J gene TRBJ2-7; the match to TRBD2 covers 11 bases. CDR3 length equals 16 residues. Trimming removed 0 bases from V and 5 bases from J; junction bases left unmatched: 7. The V gene's germline CDR1 is SGHRS and CDR2 YFSETQ. The CDR3 coding sequence is TGCGCCAGCAGCTTGGTCGAACTAGCGGGAGTTAACGAGCAGTACTTC. Translated: CASSLVELAGVNEQYF.

To note about this clonotype: This may be a read error, as it is one base from a much larger clone. The V call is TRBV5-1, the J call TRBJ1-1; the match to TRBD1 covers 8 bases. CDR3 length: 14 amino acids. The trim removed 5 bases at V and 1 base at J, leaving 4 bases unmatched. Germline V gives CDR1 SGHRS, CDR2 YFSETQ. The CDR3 nucleotides are TGCGCCAGCAGGCCAGGGGGCTCGAACACTGAAGCTTTCTTT. Amino acid sequence: CASRPGGSNTEAFF. The complete variable domain, with remaining parts taken from reference TRBV5-1 and TRBJ1-1, reads KAGVTQTPRYLIKTRGQQVTLSCSPISGHRSVSWYQQTPGQGLQFLFEYFSETQRNKGNFPGRFSGRQFSNSRSEMNVSTLELGDSALYLCASRPGGSNTEAFFGQGTRLTVV.

Ten or more counts support this clonotype. This rearrangement joins TRBV5-8 to TRBJ1-3; D is unresolved. The CDR3 length is 14 residues. Trimming stripped 1 base from V and 0 bases from J, with 5 bases between. From germline, CDR1 is SGHTS and CDR2 YDEGEE. The CDR3 DNA reads TGTGCCAGCAGCTTGCGTTTCTCTGGAAACACCATATATTTT. Translated, it gives CASSLRFSGNTIYF.

This clonotype was observed at least ten times. The rearrangement links TRBV2 to TRBJ1-3; D gene ambiguous. This CDR3 spans 15 amino acids. Germline CDR1 and CDR2: SNHLY and FYNNEI. V lost 5 bases and J 0 bases, leaving 11 bases between the germline ends. CDR3 DNA: TGTGCCAGCAGTCCAAGCGACTTCTCTGGAAACACCATATATTTT. Protein sequence: CASSPSDFSGNTIYF.

At least ten counts were recorded for this clonotype. The V gene is TRBV2, the J gene TRBJ2-7; a weak D match, TRBD2 (5 bases). V was pared by 6 bases and J by 6 bases, with 15 bases between. The CDR3 is 13 amino acids. The V gene's germline CDR1 is SNHLY and CDR2 FYNNEI. CDR3 nucleotides: TGTGCCAGCAGCCCTGGGGAGAGGGCCGAGCAGTACTTC. Translation: CASSPGERAEQYF.

Ten or more counts support this clonotype. The chain links TRBV24-1 to TRBJ1-2, with a possible D match to TRBD1 (6 bases). Trimming pared 2 bases from V and 4 bases from J, leaving 13 bases between. Looked up from germline, CDR1 is KGHDR and CDR2 is SFDVKD. This CDR3 spans 15 amino acids. The CDR3 DNA reads TGTGCCACCAGTGATTCCCAGACAGGACTCTATGGCTACACCTTC. It translates to CATSDSQTGLYGYTF.

This clonotype was counted many times. The chain carries TRBV30 and TRBJ1-2; D unclear. The CDR3 runs 11 residues. Trimming cost V 2 bases and J 2 bases, with 3 bases left between them. Germline V gene data show CDR1 as GTSNPN and CDR2 as SVGIG (reference sequence). DNA for the CDR3: TGTGCCTGGAGTTTCAACTATGGCTACACCTTC. Its translation: CAWSFNYGYTF.

V usage is TRBV11-2 and J usage is TRBJ2-5; D gene unclear. Trimming pared 2 bases from V and 5 bases from J, leaving 15 bases between. Germline CDR1 and CDR2: SGHAT and FQNNGV. This CDR3 region has 15 residues. The CDR3 bases are TGTGCCAGCAGCTTATTAAGGGTAGCTCGGGAGACCCAGTACTTC. Protein: CASSLLRVARETQYF.

The chain combines TRBV18 with TRBJ2-2; 7 bases align to TRBD2. Germline trimming cut 1 base from V and 1 base from J; bases unmatched to any gene: 9. CDR1 is KGHSH and CDR2 is LQKENI in the germline V gene. There are 18 residues in the CDR3. The CDR3 here is CASSPLRTGGWNTGELFF. The CDR3 nucleotides are TGTGCCAGCTCACCACTTCGAACGGGGGGATGGAACACCGGGGAGCTGTTTTTT. Based on the CDR3 plus reference TRBV18 and TRBJ2-2, the full variable domain is NAGVMQNPRHLVRRRGQEARLRCSPMKGHSHVYWYRQLPEEGLKFMVYLQKENIIDESGMPKERFSAEFPKEGPSILRIQQVVRGDSAAYFCASSPLRTGGWNTGELFFGEGSRLTVL.

This clonotype was seen repeatedly, ten times or more. CDR3 region: CASSYGPGENTEAFF. CDR3 sequence (DNA): TGTGCCAGCAGTTACGGTCCGGGGGAGAACACTGAAGCTTTCTTT. The genes are TRBV6-5 and TRBJ1-1; D is possibly TRBD1 (5 bases). From germline, CDR1 is MNHEY and CDR2 SVGAGI. V was clipped by 2 bases and J by 1 base, with 11 bases between them. The CDR3 has 15 amino acids.

This clonotype showed up just a few times. One end of the junction is discordant with germline, which a read error may explain. V is TRBV2 and J is TRBJ1-2, with unresolved D. CDR1 is SNHLY, CDR2 FYNNEI, per germline. CDR3 length: 14 amino acids. The CDR3 nucleotides are TGTGCCAGCAGTGAACTGGGTAGATCGGATGGCTACATCTTC. Its translation is CASSELGRSDGYIF. Based on the CDR3 plus reference TRBV2 and TRBJ1-2, the full variable domain is EPEVTQTPSHQVTQMGQEVILRCVPISNHLYFYWYRQILGQKVEFLVSFYNNEISEKSEIFDDQFSVERPDGSNFTLKIRSTKLEDSAMYFCASSELGRSDGYIFGSGTRLTVV.

The table lists this clonotype with many counts. The chain employs TRBV27 and TRBJ1-2; no reliable D call. V lost 6 bases and J lost 4, with 18 bases in between. This CDR3 comprises 15 residues. Germline-derived CDR1 and CDR2 are MNHEY and SMNVEV (reference sequence). As DNA, the CDR3 is TGTGCCAGCAGCCCTAGCCCTTCATCCGTCTATGGCTACACCTTC. It encodes CASSPSPSSVYGYTF.

This clonotype came up a few times. The rearrangement joins TRBV5-6 to TRBJ2-5, with D possibly being TRBD1 (6 bases). CDR3 size: 17 residues. The V gene lost 0 bases and the J gene lost 0 bases, with 15 bases spanning the gap. The germline V gene has CDR1 SGHDT and CDR2 YYEEEE. The CDR3 bases are TGTGCCAGCAGCTTGGGACGACCGTGGACAGACCAAGAGACCCAGTACTTC. Translated: CASSLGRPWTDQETQYF.

This clonotype was seen ten or more times. The V and J genes are TRBV28 and TRBJ2-7; D gene ambiguous. V was trimmed by 4 bases and J by 4 bases, leaving 14 bases between them. Germline V gives CDR1 MDHEN, CDR2 SYDVKM. The CDR3 has 14 amino acids. CDR3 coding DNA: TGTGCCAGCAGTTCCCAACTGAGGTTTTACGAGCAGTACTTC. Protein sequence: CASSSQLRFYEQYF.

This clonotype was recorded at least ten times. The gene calls are TRBV6-2 or TRBV6-3 and TRBJ2-2, with 8 bases lining up with TRBD1. Trimming cost V 10 bases and J 4 bases; bases outside gene matches: 14. The CDR3 runs 16 residues. Germline V gene sequence: CDR1 MNHEY, CDR2 SVGEGT. The CDR3 region is CATSSRDRGLTGELFF. As DNA, the CDR3 is TGTGCCACCTCCTCCCGCGACAGGGGCCTCACCGGGGAGCTGTTTTTT.